Listed below are T cell receptor beta chains from one sample, sequenced in a study of CD8 T cells in Susac syndrome. TCRdb reprocessed the immunoSEQ multiplex PCR reads with MiXCR, giving one entry per CDR3 protein. In the table there are about 210,000 distinct CDR3 sequences, around 96% of which are singletons. Sequencing input: CD4+ T cells from PBMCs. Every receptor here comes from a human donor with multiple sclerosis. Both conserved end residues are trimmed from each CDR3. Fields, in order: V gene, CDR3 protein.

TRBV7-2 ASSEYGTGSGSPYNEQF
TRBV20-1 SVSRGWNQPQH
TRBV27 ASSWGREEDTQY
TRBV2 ASTTDSTDTQY
TRBV29-1 SVEEPRGRRQETQY
TRBV29-1 SVEDPTGPRYEQY
TRBV2 ASRPRDLSQDTQY
TRBV7-8 ASSPREDYNEQF
TRBV20-1 SAPAPTSGISEQF
TRBV6-5 ASTGGNTIY
TRBV12-3/TRBV12-4 ASSQRGTETQY
TRBV30 AWTQDSYYGYT
TRBV10-3 AISDRGNTEAF
TRBV29-1 SVLSGESEAF
TRBV20-1 SMRLLSHLNEQF
TRBV10-3 AMSGGVEQY
TRBV7-2 ASSWRETQY
TRBV7-8 ASSSSGRKGEQY
TRBV7-8 ASSFSESNQPQH
TRBV6-4 ASSVGNTDTQY
TRBV5-4 ASSGRRQGADTQY
TRBV5-1 ASTPRDTTPETQY
TRBV20-1 SAREGSETLGPLH
TRBV12-3/TRBV12-4 ASSRTGTGVSYEQY
TRBV28 ASRTGGAEQPQH
TRBV12-3/TRBV12-4 ASSSDSNTGELF
TRBV3-1 ASSQGERGEAF
TRBV30 AWSAGLAAETQY
TRBV20-1 SARDVGQGANQPQH